Following are 25 T cell receptor beta chains from one sample sequenced in a study of cytomegalovirus exposure and HLA in healthy donors. Libraries were prepared by immunoSEQ multiplex PCR; TCRdb keeps only in-frame clonotypes and omits some of them. Of roughly 300,000 clones in the sample, approximately 86% were seen once. What was sequenced was PBMCs. These receptors were collected from a young woman in good health and CMV-seropositive.

This chain connects TRBV29-1 to TRBJ2-3; possibly TRBD2 for D (6 bases). V lost 4 bases, J lost 0 bases, and 11 bases lay in between. This CDR3 spans 14 amino acids. The germline CDR1 and CDR2 sequences are SQVTM and ANQGSEA. CDR3 protein: CSVVAGLSTDTQYF. The CDR3 bases are TGCAGCGTTGTGGCGGGGTTGAGCACAGATACGCAGTATTTT.

This rearrangement joins TRBV6-1 to TRBJ1-5; D gene uncertain. The CDR3 extends over 13 amino acids. In germline, CDR1 is MNHNS, CDR2 SASEGT. With 6 bases removed from V and 0 bases from J, the gap between germline ends came to 6 bases. The CDR3 reads CASRVHSNQPQHF. CDR3 DNA sequence: TGTGCCAGCAGGGTCCATAGCAATCAGCCCCAGCATTTT.

The chain couples TRBV7-9 to TRBJ2-1; no firm D call. Germline V gene sequence: CDR1 SEHNR, CDR2 FQNEAQ (reference sequence). CDR3 length: 16 amino acids. The V gene lost 7 bases and the J gene lost 5 bases, with 21 bases spanning the gap. CDR3 nucleotides: TGTGCCAGCAAATCCGCGTCCAAACGCGGAAACAATGAGCAGTTCTTC. The encoded protein is CASKSASKRGNNEQFF. Together with reference TRBV7-9 and TRBJ2-1, the CDR3 gives the full variable domain: DTGVSQNPRHKITKRGQNVTFRCDPISEHNRLYWYRQTLGQGPEFLTYFQNEAQLEKSRLLSDRFSAERPKGSFSTLEIQRTEQGDSAMYLCASKSASKRGNNEQFFGPGTRLTVL.

The V and J genes are TRBV28 and TRBJ1-5; no clear D. The CDR3 has 14 residues. Trimming left V 5 bases short and J 0 bases short, with 8 bases between. CDR1 and CDR2 (germline): MDHEN, SYDVKM. CDR3 in amino acids: CASSPAISNQPQHF. The CDR3 nucleotides are TGTGCCAGCAGTCCGGCGATTAGCAATCAGCCCCAGCATTTT.

This chain joins TRBV30 and TRBJ2-2; D unclear. Per germline, CDR1 GTSNPN and CDR2 SVGIG (reference sequence). This CDR3 has 15 residues. V lost 1 base, J lost 4 bases, and 13 bases lay in between. The CDR3 region is CAWSALTRVTGELFF. The DNA for the CDR3 is TGTGCCTGGAGTGCTCTTACACGAGTCACCGGGGAGCTGTTTTTT.

The chain couples TRBV29-1 to TRBJ2-2; tentatively, D is TRBD2 (7 bases). Trimming stripped 4 bases from V and 6 bases from J, with 18 bases between. The length of the CDR3 is 15 residues. Germline V CDR1 and CDR2: SQVTM, ANQGSEA. The CDR3 nucleotides read TGCAGCGTTGTGGGGGGGCGCGACTTGGCCGGGGAGCTGTTTTTT. This codes for CSVVGGRDLAGELFF.

With respect to this clone: At one end the junction does not follow the germline gene, possibly because of a read error. The chain recombines TRBV5-1 with TRBJ2-7, with a possible D match to TRBD2 (5 bases). The CDR3 is 13 residues long. CDR1 is SGHRS and CDR2 is YFSETQ in the germline V gene. The CDR3 nucleotides read TGCGCCAGCAACTTGGCAGGAGGCTACGAGCAGTACTTC. Translated: CASNLAGGYEQYF.

The chain couples TRBV9 to TRBJ2-1; TRBD2 matches 11 bases. Germline-derived CDR1 and CDR2 are SGDLS and YYNGEE. The CDR3 spans 16 residues. Unmatched junction bases numbered 2, after V lost 0 bases and J lost 3 bases. CDR3 coding DNA: TGTGCCAGCAGCGTAGAACTAGCGGGAGTCTACAATGAGCAGTTCTTC. Residues: CASSVELAGVYNEQFF.

This clone has a handful of counts. The chain carries TRBV7-8 and TRBJ2-4; D could derive from TRBD1 or TRBD2 (5 bases each). CDR3 length equals 17 residues. V was shortened by 4 bases and J by 0 bases, with 16 bases between the two germline ends. The germline V gene encodes CDR1 SGHVS and CDR2 FQNEAQ. This CDR3 reads CASSSDGTPLAKNIQYF. CDR3 nucleotide sequence: TGTGCCAGCAGCTCGGATGGGACCCCACTAGCCAAAAACATTCAGTACTTC.

In its sample, this clone was seen a few times. This chain uses TRBV4-3 with TRBJ1-1; D call uncertain. V was clipped by 0 bases and J by 0 bases, with 8 bases between them. The CDR3 extends over 15 amino acids. Germline lookup yields CDR1 LGHNA and CDR2 YSLEER. CDR3 region: CASSQEWVMNTEAFF. CDR3 DNA: TGCGCCAGCAGCCAAGAGTGGGTAATGAACACTGAAGCTTTCTTT.

In its sample, this clone was seen a few times. J is TRBJ1-3 and V is TRBV15; no definite D call. Trimming shortened V by 5 bases and J by 4 bases, and 9 bases separated the two germline ends. Germline assignment: CDR1 LNHNV and CDR2 YYDKDF (reference sequence). The CDR3 runs 13 residues. The CDR3 nucleotides are TGTGCCACCAGCTCCTGGGAGGGAAACACCATATATTTT. Protein product: CATSSWEGNTIYF.

This chain uses TRBV6-6 with TRBJ2-2, with 8 bases that match TRBD1. V shed 7 bases and J 8 bases; nucleotides not matched to a gene: 15. CDR1 and CDR2 from the germline V gene are MNHNY and SVGAGI (reference sequence). The CDR3 spans 16 residues. CDR3 loop: CASTIIRGQGGGELFF. The CDR3 DNA reads TGTGCCAGCACCATCATTCGCGGACAGGGCGGGGGGGAGCTGTTTTTT.

The gene calls are TRBV7-2 and TRBJ2-7; D is perhaps TRBD1 (5 bases). This CDR3 is built from 15 residues. The V end lost 1 base, the J end lost 2 bases, and 12 bases lay between the germline ends. Germline CDR1 is SGHTA and CDR2 is FQGNSA. The chain's CDR3 is CASSLGGQATYEQYF. The CDR3 DNA sequence: TGTGCCAGCAGCTTAGGGGGCCAGGCTACCTACGAGCAGTACTTC.

This clone has a handful of counts. Here the CDR3 DNA reads TGTGCCAGCAATAAGGGACAGTTTGGGAACTATGGCTACACCTTC. The encoded protein is CASNKGQFGNYGYTF. This chain connects TRBV5-4 to TRBJ1-2, with 7 positions matching TRBD1. Germline-derived CDR1 and CDR2 are SGHNT and YYREEE (reference sequence). V lost 6 bases and J lost 2; bases outside the gene matches: 10. There are 15 residues in the CDR3.

The chain recombines TRBV4-1 with TRBJ1-1; D perhaps matches TRBD1 (6 bases). The CDR3 runs 15 residues. Germline loops: CDR1 MGHRA, CDR2 YSYEKL. V was cut by 1 base and J by 2 bases, with 11 bases left in between. The CDR3 DNA reads as TGCGCCAGCAGCCAAGTCGGGGGGCGCAACACTGAAGCTTTCTTT. This sequence encodes CASSQVGGRNTEAFF.

The table lists this clone with a count of one. Here the CDR3 reads CASTRSAGSGANVLTF. CDR3 nucleotide sequence: TGTGCCAGCACCAGGTCAGCGGGATCCGGGGCCAACGTCCTGACTTTC. The chain couples TRBV7-2 to TRBJ2-6, with TRBD2 matching over 7 bases. CDR1 and CDR2 (germline): SGHTA, FQGNSA. The CDR3 runs 16 residues. The V gene end was trimmed by 7 bases and the J gene end by 4 bases; junction bases not matched to a gene: 10.

The V gene is TRBV30, the J gene TRBJ2-6; no clear D gene. Trimming cost V 3 bases and J 0 bases, with 6 bases left between them. The CDR3 covers 14 residues. CDR1 and CDR2 from the germline V gene are GTSNPN and SVGIG (reference sequence). CDR3 bases: TGTGCCTGGAGAAGGACCTCTGGGGCCAACGTCCTGACTTTC. Its translation: CAWRRTSGANVLTF.

This chain connects TRBV28 to TRBJ2-5, with 8 bases matching TRBD1. After removal of 5 bases from V and 5 bases from J, the junction contained 4 bases not matched to a gene. Germline loops: CDR1 MDHEN, CDR2 SYDVKM. The CDR3 is 13 residues long. The CDR3 DNA is TGTGCCAGCAGTCGACAGGGGCATGAGACCCAGTACTTC. Its translation: CASSRQGHETQYF.

The chain recombines TRBV5-1 with TRBJ2-6, with D uncertain. V lost 0 bases to trimming and J lost 0 bases, with 10 bases between them. CDR3 length equals 17 residues. CDR1 SGHRS and CDR2 YFSETQ come from the germline V gene. CDR3 DNA sequence: TGCGCCAGCAGCTTGGGTGGAGTCAGCTCTGGGGCCAACGTCCTGACTTTC. This translates into CASSLGGVSSGANVLTF. The whole variable domain, filled in from reference TRBV5-1 and TRBJ2-6, reads KAGVTQTPRYLIKTRGQQVTLSCSPISGHRSVSWYQQTPGQGLQFLFEYFSETQRNKGNFPGRFSGRQFSNSRSEMNVSTLELGDSALYLCASSLGGVSSGANVLTFGAGSRLTVL.

This chain links TRBV11-2 with TRBJ2-5; D gene unclear. In germline, CDR1 is SGHAT, CDR2 FQNNGV. CDR3 size: 12 residues. With 6 bases removed from V and 5 bases from J, the gap between germline ends came to 10 bases. CDR3 nucleotides: TGTGCCAGCAGTTCGATGCGGGAGACCCAGTACTTC. Translating it yields CASSSMRETQYF.

This clone was seen just once. This rearrangement joins TRBV7-6 to TRBJ2-5, with 12 nucleotides matching TRBD2. The germline V gene encodes CDR1 SGHVS and CDR2 FNYEAQ. Germline trimming cut 5 bases from V and 5 bases from J; bases unmatched to any gene: 9. CDR3 length equals 16 residues. DNA of the CDR3: TGTGCCAGCAGCCCCCGGACTAGCGGGGTTTGGGAGACCCAGTACTTC. It yields the protein CASSPRTSGVWETQYF. The full variable domain, with the rest looked up from reference TRBV7-6 and TRBJ2-5, is GAGVSQSPRYKVTKRGQDVALRCDPISGHVSLYWYRQALGQGPEFLTYFNYEAQQDKSGLPNDRFSAERPEGSISTLTIQRTEQRDSAMYRCASSPRTSGVWETQYFGPGTRLLVL.

The chain combines TRBV15 with TRBJ2-7, with 7 bases lining up with TRBD1. Germline CDR1 and CDR2: LNHNV and YYDKDF (reference sequence). The length of the CDR3 is 15 residues. The V gene end was trimmed by 1 base and the J gene end by 4 bases; junction bases not matched to a gene: 7. In DNA, the CDR3 is TGTGCCACCAGCAGAGCCAGGGGGATCGGGTACGAGCAGTACTTC. Encoded protein: CATSRARGIGYEQYF.

The rearrangement joins TRBV14 to TRBJ2-7; 10 bases match TRBD2. CDR3 length equals 16 residues. J gave up 4 bases and V 4 bases, and 10 bases lay outside the gene matches. CDR1 is SGHDN, CDR2 FVKESK, per germline. Here the CDR3 DNA reads TGTGCCAGCAGCCGACCCCTAGCGGGAGTGGGGTACGAGCAGTACTTC. This sequence encodes CASSRPLAGVGYEQYF. Full variable domain (missing parts from reference TRBV14 and TRBJ2-7): EAGVTQFPSHSVIEKGQTVTLRCDPISGHDNLYWYRRVMGKEIKFLLHFVKESKQDESGMPNNRFLAERTGGTYSTLKVQPAELEDSGVYFCASSRPLAGVGYEQYFGPGTRLTVT.

V is TRBV30 and J is TRBJ2-1; 10 bases fit TRBD2. Germline values: CDR1 GTSNPN, CDR2 SVGIG (reference sequence). Unmatched junction bases numbered 6, after V lost 5 bases and J lost 8 bases. The CDR3 loop spans 13 amino acids. The CDR3 region has the DNA TGTGCCTGGGGCGACGGGACTAGCGATGAGCAGTTCTTC. Protein sequence: CAWGDGTSDEQFF.

The chain recombines TRBV25-1 with TRBJ1-5; weak D call: TRBD1 (6 bases). The CDR3 covers 13 residues. Germline V gene data show CDR1 as MGHDK and CDR2 as SYGVNS. The V end lost 6 bases, the J end lost 7 bases, and 13 bases lay between the germline ends. The chain's CDR3 is CASRGGPGQPQHF. CDR3 bases: TGTGCCAGCAGGGGGGGGCCCGGGCAGCCCCAGCATTTT.